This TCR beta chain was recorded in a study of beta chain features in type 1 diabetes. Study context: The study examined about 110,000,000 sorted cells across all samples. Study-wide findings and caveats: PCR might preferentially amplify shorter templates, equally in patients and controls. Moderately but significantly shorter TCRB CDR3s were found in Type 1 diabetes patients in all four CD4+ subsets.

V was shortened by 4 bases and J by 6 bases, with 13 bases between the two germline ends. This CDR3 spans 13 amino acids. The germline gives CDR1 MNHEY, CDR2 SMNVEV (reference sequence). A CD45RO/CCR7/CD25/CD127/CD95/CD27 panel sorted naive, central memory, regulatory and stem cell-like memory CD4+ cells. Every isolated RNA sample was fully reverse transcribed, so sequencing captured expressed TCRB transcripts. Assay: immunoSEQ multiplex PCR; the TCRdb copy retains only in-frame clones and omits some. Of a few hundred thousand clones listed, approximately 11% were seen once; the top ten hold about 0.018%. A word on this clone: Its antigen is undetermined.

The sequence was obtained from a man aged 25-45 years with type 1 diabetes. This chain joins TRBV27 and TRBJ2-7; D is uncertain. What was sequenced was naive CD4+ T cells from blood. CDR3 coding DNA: TGTGCCAGCAGTTCTACGGGTTTAGGCGAGCAGTACTTC. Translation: CASSSTGLGEQYF.